This T cell receptor (beta chain) was recovered during a study of OX40 agonist ivuxolimab in advanced cancers. Assay used: immunoSEQ multiplex PCR; TCRdb lists only in-frame clones, some missing. The profile covers approximately 58,000 clones, with around nine tenths appearing a single time and roughly 0.77% taken by the ten largest. This CDR3 has 14 amino acids. The V gene lost 1 base and the J gene lost 6 bases, with 10 bases spanning the gap. The V gene's germline CDR1 is SGHTA and CDR2 FQGNSA. This material consisted of CD4+ or CD8+ T cells sorted from blood, taken in a trial of the OX40 agonist ivuxolimab. This TCR derives from an adult with an advanced solid tumor such as melanoma, head and neck, liver or kidney cancer. The chain is built from TRBV7-2 and TRBJ2-1; tentatively, D is TRBD2 (5 bases). CDR3 nucleotides: TGTGCCAGCAGCTTAGGGGGAGTCCGCAATGAGCAGTTCTTC. Translating it yields CASSLGGVRNEQFF.